This entry features one T cell receptor beta chain sequence. Measured with immunoSEQ multiplex PCR; TCRdb has only the in-frame clones, and not every one. Counted here are 100,000 to 150,000 clones, 89% occurring once; the ten biggest clones make up roughly 6%. CDR1 is MNHEY, CDR2 SVGAGI, per germline. The CDR3 consists of 15 residues. V was trimmed by 6 bases and J by 1 base, leaving 15 bases between them. These data are taken from a study of T cell responses to AZD1222 COVID-19 vaccine. The specimen comprised peripheral blood, sampled on day 0 of AZD1222 vaccination. The genes are TRBV6-5 and TRBJ1-1, with D tentatively TRBD1 (5 bases). The sequence was collected from an adult in good health. The CDR3 sequence is CASRRPGRGNTEAFF. The CDR3 DNA sequence: TGTGCCAGCAGAAGACCGGGGAGGGGGAACACTGAAGCTTTCTTT.